This is a list of T cell receptor beta chains from one sample in a study of beta chain features in type 1 diabetes. Sequenced by immunoSEQ multiplex PCR; TCRdb stores in-frame clones only, minus some. Of 130,000 or so clones in the sample, roughly 10% are singletons; the top ten hold 0.5% to 0.65%. The sequenced sample was central memory CD4+ T cells from blood. The receptors come from a woman aged 40 to 50 in good health. The CDR3 runs from the conserved cysteine through the conserved F or W. A D gene is named only where the DNA matches it firmly. Rows give clone size only sometimes, using once, few, many, or a class for an expanded clone.

cdr3_aa: CASTSVSAEAFF
cdr3_nt: TGTGCCAGCACCTCCGTGTCTGCTGAAGCTTTCTTT
v_call: TRBV7-2
j_call: TRBJ1-1
d_call: -
clone_size: -

cdr3_aa: CASSPFGGAGTGELFF
cdr3_nt: TGTGCCAGCAGCCCCTTCGGGGGGGCCGGCACCGGGGAGCTGTTTTTT
v_call: TRBV5-5
j_call: TRBJ2-2
d_call: TRBD2
clone_size: -

cdr3_aa: CASRVSSGNTIYF
cdr3_nt: TGTGCCAGCCGTGTATCTTCTGGAAACACCATATATTTT
v_call: TRBV28
j_call: TRBJ1-3
d_call: -
clone_size: -

cdr3_aa: CASSTQQGFNQPQHF
cdr3_nt: TGTGCCAGTAGTACCCAACAGGGTTTCAATCAGCCCCAGCATTTT
v_call: TRBV19
j_call: TRBJ1-5
d_call: -
clone_size: -

cdr3_aa: CASSRGVADTQYF
cdr3_nt: TGTGCCAGCAGTCGCGGGGTCGCAGATACGCAGTATTTT
v_call: TRBV27
j_call: TRBJ2-3
d_call: -
clone_size: few

cdr3_aa: CASSPRQGARETQYF
cdr3_nt: TGTGCCAGCTCACCAAGACAGGGGGCCAGGGAGACCCAGTACTTC
v_call: TRBV18
j_call: TRBJ2-5
d_call: TRBD1
clone_size: many

cdr3_aa: CASSLVGGGNIQYF
cdr3_nt: TGTGCCAGCAGCTTGGTAGGGGGCGGAAACATTCAGTACTTC
v_call: TRBV5-6
j_call: TRBJ2-4
d_call: TRBD1
clone_size: few

cdr3_aa: CASSLRNRENTEAFF
cdr3_nt: TGTGCCAGCAGCTTAAGAAACAGGGAGAACACTGAAGCTTTCTTT
v_call: TRBV11-2
j_call: TRBJ1-1
d_call: -
clone_size: few

cdr3_aa: CASSENFGGEYF
cdr3_nt: TGTGCCAGCAGTGAAAATTTTGGGGGGGAGTACTTC
v_call: TRBV2
j_call: TRBJ2-7
d_call: TRBD2
clone_size: -

cdr3_aa: CASGLAFYEQYF
cdr3_nt: TGTGCCAGCGGACTAGCTTTCTACGAGCAGTACTTC
v_call: TRBV6-1
j_call: TRBJ2-7
d_call: TRBD2
clone_size: few

cdr3_aa: CASIRGEGQPQHF
cdr3_nt: TGTGCCAGCATTAGGGGCGAAGGTCAGCCCCAGCATTTT
v_call: TRBV2
j_call: TRBJ1-5
d_call: -
clone_size: few

cdr3_aa: CASSASRGPNYGYTF
cdr3_nt: TGTGCCAGCAGTGCGAGCAGGGGACCTAACTATGGCTACACCTTC
v_call: TRBV2
j_call: TRBJ1-2
d_call: -
clone_size: few

cdr3_aa: CAISESAGRPTDTQYF
cdr3_nt: TGTGCCATCAGTGAGTCGGCGGGGCGCCCCACAGATACGCAGTATTTT
v_call: TRBV10-3
j_call: TRBJ2-3
d_call: -
clone_size: -

cdr3_aa: CASSPGTVMFDTQYF
cdr3_nt: TGTGCCAGCAGCCCTGGGACAGTGATGTTTGATACGCAGTATTTT
v_call: TRBV7-9
j_call: TRBJ2-3
d_call: TRBD1
clone_size: -

cdr3_aa: CASNLGQMNTEAFF
cdr3_nt: TGTGCCAGTAACCTCGGACAGATGAACACTGAAGCTTTCTTT
v_call: TRBV19
j_call: TRBJ1-1
d_call: -
clone_size: -

cdr3_aa: CASRPGTASNQPQHF
cdr3_nt: TGTGCCAGCAGACCCGGGACAGCTAGCAATCAGCCCCAGCATTTT
v_call: TRBV6-5
j_call: TRBJ1-5
d_call: TRBD1
clone_size: -

cdr3_aa: CASRQGVGTEAFF
cdr3_nt: TGTGCCAGTAGACAGGGGGTAGGAACTGAAGCTTTCTTT
v_call: TRBV19
j_call: TRBJ1-1
d_call: TRBD1
clone_size: -

cdr3_aa: CASSHLAGVTPGEQYF
cdr3_nt: TGTGCCAGCAGCCACCTAGCGGGGGTCACCCCGGGGGAGCAGTACTTC
v_call: TRBV11-2
j_call: TRBJ2-7
d_call: TRBD2
clone_size: few

cdr3_aa: CASRREPLAKNIQYF
cdr3_nt: TGTGCCAGCAGACGGGAACCTCTAGCCAAAAACATTCAGTACTTC
v_call: TRBV6-5
j_call: TRBJ2-4
d_call: -
clone_size: -

cdr3_aa: CASSQVGGRQGYTF
cdr3_nt: TGTGCCAGCAGCCAAGTGGGGGGACGACAAGGCTACACCTTC
v_call: TRBV14
j_call: TRBJ1-2
d_call: -
clone_size: few

cdr3_aa: CASSPVGGGQFF
cdr3_nt: TGTGCCAGCTCCCCCGTGGGGGGAGGGCAGTTCTTC
v_call: TRBV18
j_call: TRBJ2-1
d_call: -
clone_size: few

cdr3_aa: CASSPGLAGIQETQYF
cdr3_nt: TGTGCCAGCAGCCCCGGACTAGCGGGTATCCAAGAGACCCAGTACTTC
v_call: TRBV11-2
j_call: TRBJ2-5
d_call: TRBD2
clone_size: few

cdr3_aa: CASSTGLAGNEQFF
cdr3_nt: TGTGCCAGCAGCACGGGACTAGCGGGCAATGAGCAGTTCTTC
v_call: TRBV7-2
j_call: TRBJ2-1
d_call: TRBD2
clone_size: -

cdr3_aa: CASSPGTGAKNIQYF
cdr3_nt: TGTGCCAGCTCCCCTGGGACAGGGGCCAAAAACATTCAGTACTTC
v_call: TRBV18
j_call: TRBJ2-4
d_call: TRBD1
clone_size: many

cdr3_aa: CASSLDRDAYNEQFF
cdr3_nt: TGTGCCAGCAGTCTTGACAGGGACGCCTACAATGAGCAGTTCTTC
v_call: TRBV6-6
j_call: TRBJ2-1
d_call: TRBD1
clone_size: -

cdr3_aa: CASSLPPRLAGSYNEQFF
cdr3_nt: TGTGCCAGCAGCTTACCTCCTCGACTAGCGGGGTCCTACAATGAGCAGTTCTTC
v_call: TRBV7-9
j_call: TRBJ2-1
d_call: TRBD2
clone_size: few

cdr3_aa: CASTRGGLDEQFF
cdr3_nt: TGTGCCAGCACCCGGGGGGGCCTCGATGAGCAGTTCTTC
v_call: TRBV2
j_call: TRBJ2-1
d_call: TRBD2
clone_size: few

cdr3_aa: CASRGAGGSGNTIYF
cdr3_nt: TGTGCCAGCAGGGGGGCAGGGGGCTCTGGAAACACCATATATTTT
v_call: TRBV6-1
j_call: TRBJ1-3
d_call: TRBD1
clone_size: -

cdr3_aa: CAISTGTAMQTQYF
cdr3_nt: TGTGCCATCAGTACCGGGACAGCTATGCAGACCCAGTACTTC
v_call: TRBV10-3
j_call: TRBJ2-5
d_call: TRBD1
clone_size: -

cdr3_aa: CASSEWGTPEAQHF
cdr3_nt: TGCGCCAGCAGTGAGTGGGGCACCCCTGAGGCCCAGCATTTT
v_call: TRBV10-2
j_call: TRBJ1-5
d_call: -
clone_size: -

cdr3_aa: CASSQGAANYGYTF
cdr3_nt: TGTGCCAGCAGCCAAGGGGCTGCTAACTATGGCTACACCTTC
v_call: TRBV14
j_call: TRBJ1-2
d_call: -
clone_size: few

cdr3_aa: CAISSSEGRNYGYTF
cdr3_nt: TGTGCCATCAGTTCGTCCGAGGGGAGGAACTATGGCTACACCTTC
v_call: TRBV10-3
j_call: TRBJ1-2
d_call: -
clone_size: few

cdr3_aa: CASNHGQGASSAFF
cdr3_nt: TGCGCCAGCAACCACGGGCAGGGGGCGTCTTCGGCTTTCTTT
v_call: TRBV5-1
j_call: TRBJ1-1
d_call: TRBD1
clone_size: -

cdr3_aa: CASSINSAQGEGNNEQFF
cdr3_nt: TGCGCCAGCAGCATAAACTCAGCTCAGGGGGAAGGTAACAATGAGCAGTTCTTC
v_call: TRBV5-1
j_call: TRBJ2-1
d_call: TRBD1
clone_size: many

cdr3_aa: CASSLESGIYGYTF
cdr3_nt: TGCGCCAGCAGCTTGGAATCAGGGATCTATGGCTACACCTTC
v_call: TRBV5-1
j_call: TRBJ1-2
d_call: -
clone_size: -